The clone carrying this T cell receptor beta chain was seen ten or more times. Its cognate antigen is unknown. This entry is derived from a study of CD8 T cells in ankylosing spondylitis. Making use of molecular barcodes, quantitative 5'-RACE generated TCR beta libraries. TCRdb reanalysed the 5' RACE reads using MiXCR and keeps one entry per CDR3 protein. The table shows 100,000 to 150,000 distinct CDR3 sequences, with about 6.4% occurring only once. Study results and limitations: What seemed typical of ankylosing spondylitis blood was a TCR beta motif built from under 10 highly homologous variants.

Germline values: CDR1 SGHTA, CDR2 FQGNSA. V dropped 3 bases and J dropped 7 bases, with 13 bases sitting between them. The CDR3 sequence is 14 residues long. The chain uses TRBV7-2 and TRBJ1-5; D perhaps matches TRBD1 (5 bases). The sample consisted of blood, either unsorted or a sorted T cell fraction (not recorded which). The receptor comes from a male donor with ankylosing spondylitis or in good health (not recorded which). CDR3 nucleotides: TGTGCCAGCAGCTTTGGGACTCAGGGACAGCCCCAGCATTTT. Translating it yields CASSFGTQGQPQHF.